These T cell receptor beta chains were read from a single sample in a study of CD8 T cells in Susac syndrome. TCRdb reprocessed the immunoSEQ multiplex PCR reads via MiXCR and lists one record per CDR3 protein. The sample contains approximately 190,000 distinct CDR3 sequences, approximately 95% of which appear only once. The sequencing input was CD4+ T cells from PBMCs. These receptors were obtained from a human donor in good health. CDR3s include the opening cysteine and the closing phenylalanine or tryptophan. Each record gives: V gene, D gene, J gene, clone size, CDR3 DNA, CDR3 protein. The D gene is left open where the match is weak. Only some rows state a clone size, as once, few, many or a class for expanded clones.

>TRBV28|TRBD2|TRBJ2-3|NA
TGTGCCAGCAGTTTAACAACGACTAGCGGGTCTAGCACAGATACGCAGTATTTT
CASSLTTTSGSSTDTQYF
>TRBV19|NA|TRBJ1-1|NA
TGTGCCAGTATGCGAGGGGTCACTGAAGCTTTCTTT
CASMRGVTEAFF
>TRBV20-1|NA|TRBJ2-2|NA
TGCAGCGTCCCCGGGGCTAGAGGGTTCACCGGGGAGCTGTTTTTT
CSVPGARGFTGELFF
>TRBV4-2|NA|TRBJ1-2|NA
TGTGCCAGCAGCCAAGTTTTGGGGGATGACTATGGCTACACCTTC
CASSQVLGDDYGYTF
>TRBV12-3/TRBV12-4|NA|TRBJ2-1|NA
TGTGCCAGCAGTTTTAGCCGGGGGAGCTCCTACAATGAGCAGTTCTTC
CASSFSRGSSYNEQFF
>TRBV12-3/TRBV12-4|NA|TRBJ2-5|NA
TGTGCCAGCCAAAGGATTCGGGGGCAGGAAGAGACCCAGTACTTC
CASQRIRGQEETQYF
>TRBV29-1|NA|TRBJ1-2|NA
TGCAGCGTTGGGATGGGAACCGGTGGCTACACCTTC
CSVGMGTGGYTF
>TRBV12-5|NA|TRBJ2-2|NA
TGTGCTAGTGGCCAAAAGGAGGCCGGGGAGCTGTTTTTT
CASGQKEAGELFF
>TRBV29-1|NA|TRBJ2-1|NA
TGCAGCGTGACGGCCTGGAGAGGGACTGAGCAGTTCTTC
CSVTAWRGTEQFF
>TRBV11-2|NA|TRBJ2-1|NA
TGTGCCAGCAGCCAGGGTGTCTCCAATGAGCAGTTCTTC
CASSQGVSNEQFF
>TRBV4-1|TRBD2|TRBJ2-1|NA
TGCGCCAGCAGCCAAGAAGGGGCTAGCGGGGGGAGGAATGAGCAGTTCTTC
CASSQEGASGGRNEQFF
>TRBV28|NA|TRBJ1-2|once
TGTGCCAGCACCCTCGGAGACTATGGCTACACCTTC
CASTLGDYGYTF
>TRBV3-1|NA|TRBJ2-4|NA
TGTGCCAGCAGCCCCCGAGGCCGCCAAGCCAAAAACATTCAGTACTTC
CASSPRGRQAKNIQYF
>TRBV20-1|TRBD1|TRBJ1-6|NA
TGCAGTGCCAGCCTCGGGACAGGGGATTCACCCCTCCACTTT
CSASLGTGDSPLHF
>TRBV29-1|NA|TRBJ1-1|NA
TGCAGCGTGGTCAGAGGGATTACTGAAGCTTTCTTT
CSVVRGITEAFF
>TRBV19|TRBD1|TRBJ2-3|once
TGTGCCAGTACGAGGGGGCTCACAGATACGCAGTATTTT
CASTRGLTDTQYF
>TRBV18|NA|TRBJ2-7|NA
TGTGCCAGCTCATCTATGGGGTACGAGCAGTACTTC
CASSSMGYEQYF
>TRBV20-1|NA|TRBJ1-2|NA
TGCAGTGGGACCTCTAACCACTATGGCTACACCTTC
CSGTSNHYGYTF
>TRBV2|TRBD2|TRBJ2-3|NA
TGTGCCAGCAGTGAATTCCCCGGGACTAGAACTAGCACAGATACGCAGTATTTT
CASSEFPGTRTSTDTQYF
>TRBV12-3/TRBV12-4|NA|TRBJ2-5|NA
TGTGCCAGCAGTTTTTGGCAGGGGAAAGAGACCCAGTACTTC
CASSFWQGKETQYF
>TRBV5-1|NA|TRBJ1-5|NA
TGCGCCAGCAGCTTGGCTGGGGAAACGAGTCAGCCCCAGCATTTT
CASSLAGETSQPQHF
>TRBV12-3/TRBV12-4|NA|TRBJ2-1|NA
TGTGCCAGCACCCCTCGGGGCGGATTCACCTACAATGAGCAGTTCTTC
CASTPRGGFTYNEQFF